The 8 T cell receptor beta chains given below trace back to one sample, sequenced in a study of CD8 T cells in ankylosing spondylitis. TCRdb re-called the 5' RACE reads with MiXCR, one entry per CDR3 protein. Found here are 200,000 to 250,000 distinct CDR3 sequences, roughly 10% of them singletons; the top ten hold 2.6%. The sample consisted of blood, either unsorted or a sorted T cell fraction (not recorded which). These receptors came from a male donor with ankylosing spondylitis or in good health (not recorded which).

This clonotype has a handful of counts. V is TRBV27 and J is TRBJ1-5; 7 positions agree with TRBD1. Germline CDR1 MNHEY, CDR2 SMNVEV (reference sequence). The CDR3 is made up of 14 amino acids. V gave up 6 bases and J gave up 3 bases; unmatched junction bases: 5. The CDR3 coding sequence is TGTGCCAGCAGGGGACAGACCCCCAATCAGCCCCAGCATTTT. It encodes CASRGQTPNQPQHF.

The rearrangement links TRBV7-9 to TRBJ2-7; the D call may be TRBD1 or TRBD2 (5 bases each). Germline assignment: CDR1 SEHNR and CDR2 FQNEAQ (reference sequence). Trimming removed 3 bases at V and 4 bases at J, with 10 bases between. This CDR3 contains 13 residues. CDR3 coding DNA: TGTGCCAGCAGCTTCCGGGGCGATTACGAGCAGTACTTC. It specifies CASSFRGDYEQYF.

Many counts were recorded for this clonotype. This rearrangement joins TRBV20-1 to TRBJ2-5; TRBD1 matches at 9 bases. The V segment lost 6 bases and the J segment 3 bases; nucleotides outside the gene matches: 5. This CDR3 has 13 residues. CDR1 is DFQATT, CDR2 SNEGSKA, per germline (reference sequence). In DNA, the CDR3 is TGCAGTGCCCTGACAGGGGGGGAAGAGACCCAGTACTTC. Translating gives CSALTGGEETQYF.

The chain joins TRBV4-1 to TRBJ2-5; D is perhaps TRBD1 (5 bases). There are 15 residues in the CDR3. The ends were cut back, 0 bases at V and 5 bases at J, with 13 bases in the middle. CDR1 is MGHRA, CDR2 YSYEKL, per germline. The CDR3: CASSQERQGRETQYF. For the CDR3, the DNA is TGCGCCAGCAGCCAAGAAAGGCAGGGAAGGGAGACCCAGTACTTC.

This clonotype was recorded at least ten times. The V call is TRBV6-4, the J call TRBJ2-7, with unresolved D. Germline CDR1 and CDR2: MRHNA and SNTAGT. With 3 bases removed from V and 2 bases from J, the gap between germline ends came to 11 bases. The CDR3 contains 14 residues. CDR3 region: CASSEEPGPYEQYF. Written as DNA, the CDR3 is TGTGCCAGCAGTGAGGAACCGGGCCCCTACGAGCAGTACTTC.

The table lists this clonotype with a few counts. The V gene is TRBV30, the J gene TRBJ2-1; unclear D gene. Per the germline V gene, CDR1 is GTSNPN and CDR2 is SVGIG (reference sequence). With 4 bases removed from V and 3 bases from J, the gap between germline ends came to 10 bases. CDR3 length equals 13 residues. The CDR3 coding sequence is TGTGCCTGGAAGTGGAGCCTCTACAATGAGCAGTTCTTC. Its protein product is CAWKWSLYNEQFF.

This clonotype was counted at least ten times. CDR3 residues: CASSAFAGGPHNEQFF. The CDR3 coding sequence is TGTGCCAGCAGCGCCTTTGCGGGAGGGCCCCACAATGAGCAGTTCTTC. The chain uses TRBV25-1 and TRBJ2-1, with 9 positions matching TRBD2. The CDR3 runs to 16 residues. Trimming removed 6 bases from V and 5 bases from J; junction bases left unmatched: 11. The germline gives CDR1 MGHDK, CDR2 SYGVNS. Using reference TRBV25-1 and TRBJ2-1 for the parts outside the CDR3, the full variable domain is EADIYQTPRYLVIGTGKKITLECSQTMGHDKMYWYQQDPGMELHLIHYSYGVNSTEKGDLSSESTVSRIRTEHFPLTLESARPSHTSQYLCASSAFAGGPHNEQFFGPGTRLTVL.

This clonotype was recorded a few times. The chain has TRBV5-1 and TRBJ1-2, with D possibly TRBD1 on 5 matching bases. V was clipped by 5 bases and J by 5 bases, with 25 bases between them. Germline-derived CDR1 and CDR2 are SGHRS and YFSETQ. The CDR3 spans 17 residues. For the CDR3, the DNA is TGCGCCAGCAGGTCGACCTTCCGGGACGGCGCCGGGTATGGCTACACCTTC. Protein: CASRSTFRDGAGYGYTF. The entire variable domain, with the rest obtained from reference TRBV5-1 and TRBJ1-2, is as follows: KAGVTQTPRYLIKTRGQQVTLSCSPISGHRSVSWYQQTPGQGLQFLFEYFSETQRNKGNFPGRFSGRQFSNSRSEMNVSTLELGDSALYLCASRSTFRDGAGYGYTFGSGTRLTVV.